This T cell receptor beta chain was sequenced for a study of post-analysis software for immune sequencing data. Overall study: The disease courses spanned relapsing-remitting, secondary progressive and progressive-relapsing forms of multiple sclerosis.

The CDR3 totals 15 residues. V was pared by 0 bases and J by 0 bases, with 11 bases between. Germline CDR1 is DFQATT and CDR2 is SNEGSKA (reference sequence). With respect to this clonotype: Its antigen is unknown.

The authors incorporated unique molecular identifiers into the TCR beta cDNA libraries. TCRdb recomputed calls from the PCR reads with MiXCR, one row per CDR3 protein. The data show some 700,000 distinct CDR3 sequences, with 59% seen just once and about 10% held by the top ten. Regarding the study as a whole: TRBV5-6, TRBV5-1 and TRBV20-1 were among roughly five TRBV segments more frequent in patients than controls. Samples made in the same batch grouped tightly together by F measure.

The sequence was obtained from a girl aged 2-10 years with multiple sclerosis. The chain uses TRBV20-1 and TRBJ2-5, with D maybe TRBD2 (5 bases). Source material: blood. The DNA of the CDR3 is TGCAGTGCTAGAGATGAGCGGAGTTACCAAGAGACCCAGTACTTC. As protein: CSARDERSYQETQYF.